This entry is about one T cell receptor (beta chain). Its target is not known. This sample is drawn from a study of OX40 agonist ivuxolimab in advanced cancers. Whole-study context: The study enrolled dose-escalation patients with hepatocellular carcinoma, melanoma, renal cell or head and neck cancer. Partial responses were achieved by three patients, one with hepatocellular carcinoma and two with cutaneous melanoma.

Some clones are missing from TCRdb's copy, which holds only in-frame ones; the method was immunoSEQ multiplex PCR. The table has about 89,000 clones, around nine tenths seen once; the top ten hold 0.25% to 0.35%. Study-wide results and limits: Undetermined was the antigen specificity of the expanded peripheral T cells. It was also the case that some nonresponders had low normalized T-cell clonal expansion.

Specimen: CD4+ or CD8+ T cells sorted from blood, collected in a trial of the OX40 agonist ivuxolimab. This receptor was taken from an adult with an advanced solid tumor such as melanoma, head and neck, liver or kidney cancer.

CDR3 amino acids: CASSGREGSFSGNTIYF. The CDR3 DNA reads TGCGCCAGCAGTGGGAGGGAAGGATCCTTCTCTGGAAACACCATATATTTT. This chain links TRBV10-2 with TRBJ1-3; D not resolved. Trimming took 4 bases from V and 0 from J, leaving 16 bases between them. This CDR3 has 17 residues. Germline V gene sequence: CDR1 WSHSY, CDR2 SAAADI.